Sequencing of this T cell receptor beta chain was carried out in a study of beta chain features in type 1 diabetes (dated by TCRdb to about 2018). About the full investigation: Mean age, gender distribution, total cell number and subset yield did not differ between patients and healthy donors. A total of approximately 100,000,000 sorted cells were examined across all samples, and the number of cells per subset was strongly correlated with RNA yield. Whereas all 30 or so donors provided naive and central memory subsets, regulatory and stem cell-like memory subsets were isolated from just 8 patients and roughly 8 healthy donors. The study compared TCRB repertoires of sorted circulating CD4+ T cell subsets between recently diagnosed type 1 diabetes patients and matched healthy donors.

The entire amount of isolated RNA was reverse transcribed using the High Capacity cDNA Reverse Transcription Kit, so the sequenced TCRB transcripts were expressed ones. Deep immunoSEQ sequencing was performed on naive, central memory and regulatory T cell samples, with an average of approximately 3.9 million total reads per sample. Sorted cells were lysed in RLT buffer and RNA was extracted with DNase-treated RNeasy Micro or Mini kits, depending on cell number. Each cell subset was processed on its own to prevent cross-contamination, while patient and healthy donor samples were processed together. The immunoSEQ multiplex PCR was used to amplify TCRB sequences from cDNA, generating 87-bp fragments that spanned the CDR3 region. Amplicons were sequenced on the Illumina HiSeq platform. The original pipeline was this. Synthetic template baselines were used to correct PCR bias computationally, reads within Hamming distance 2 were collapsed together, and singletons that could not be merged were discarded. Reads were aligned against IMGT so that V, D and J genes, CDR3 length and insertions or deletions at six rearrangement sites could be assigned. Within each subset, clonotype counts were normalized to sorted cell number, after which true diversity and Gini coefficients were computed with the tcR R package. The overlap coefficient, calculated on TCRB nucleotide sequences, was used to quantify repertoire sharing. As a proxy for the pre-selection repertoire, out-of-frame TCRB sequences from naive cells were analyzed. TCRdb stores this immuneACCESS table with in-frame sequences only. Part of the clones is absent; in the studies checked, under half of the shortfall reflects unresolved V genes, and no reason is known for the rest. The DNA gave D and trimming, while V, J and clone size come from that table. The sample records hundreds of thousands of clones, 10% to 15% of which are singletons. The top ten constitute about 0.017% of the sample.

Many counts were recorded for this clone. Its antigen target is currently unknown. Nothing much larger sits one base from this clone, and base qualities are not available. From each donor, a single peripheral blood sample of 100 to 150 mL on average was drawn into heparinised tubes. A BD FACSAria II and a panel including CD45RO, CCR7, CD25, CD127, CD95 and CD27 were used to sort naive, central memory, regulatory and stem cell-like memory CD4+ T cells. A purity above 95% was achieved for all sorted populations. PBMCs were isolated right away by Lymphoprep density gradient centrifugation and were stained directly, without culture. To minimize batch effects, samples were stained and sorted in pairs, one healthy donor with one patient per experiment. The CDR3 contains 17 residues, cysteine and phenylalanine counted. Left in the record is the CDR3 DNA by itself, 51 bases read in frame from the first base. CDR1 and CDR2 are drawn from the germline V gene: LGHNA, YNFKEQ. After removal of 2 bases from V and 8 bases from J, the junction retains 14 bases not matched to a gene.

The full study reports these points: Shorter templates might be favored by PCR, yet because patient and control samples were amplified and corrected together, any such skew would affect both groups equally. Patients with type 1 diabetes made fewer insertions and deleted more nucleotides at VDJ recombination sites, implying thymic rearrangement abnormalities. A moderate but significant shortening of TCRB CDR3 length was observed in type 1 diabetes patients in all four CD4+ subsets. Only small numbers of individuals were included in the HLA sub-analyses, which left unresolved whether HLA type had any influence on TCRB rearrangement. Naive, central memory and regulatory TCRB repertoires appeared to be more similar among patients than among healthy donors. Because cDNA was sequenced instead of genomic DNA, activated cells with high expression could be over-represented, although the groups did not differ in activation or CD3 levels.

The source is a man aged 18 to 29 in good health. This chain is built from TRBV4-2 and TRBJ2-1; 8 bases in between match TRBD2. Sequenced sample: naive CD4+ T cells from blood. Explained via the paper, the cell subset or site label denotes: true naive CD4+ T cells. The sequenced DNA is TGTGCCAGCAGCCAAACCCCCTCGGCGGGGGGCCGGGATGAGCAGTTCTTC. This sequence encodes CASSQTPSAGGRDEQFF.